This T cell receptor (beta chain) was sequenced for a study of cytomegalovirus exposure and HLA in healthy donors (dated by TCRdb to 2015 to 2018). Context from the whole study: According to an earlier analysis of 450 to 650 of the donors, 200 million or so T cells yielded over 90 million unique TCR beta sequences and around 280 Gb of sequence data. Roughly 300 gigabases of sequencing data and about 92 million unique TCR sequences made up an early release that covered fewer than 650 HLA-typed donors. Of the 350 to 450 genotyped donors, 75% to 85% were placed in the genetic ancestry cluster associated with self-reported Caucasian donors. The study aimed to test whether cataloging public T cell receptors could reveal signatures of past pathogen exposure. The T cell repertoires of roughly 660 subjects were profiled by immunosequencing and related to cytomegalovirus serostatus. Along with the roughly 710-subject first cohort, a separate validation cohort of over a hundred different subjects was used. To predict cytomegalovirus infection status, the study brought together high-throughput TCR immunosequencing, statistical association of individual TCRs with disease status, and machine learning. A later analysis re-examined previously published TCR beta repertoires from around 670 donors and added high-resolution HLA genotyping to investigate patterns of TCR occurrence. Rather than drawing on any new phenotypic data, the later analysis identified candidate immune exposures from TCR beta sequences and the way those sequences occurred across donors. An earlier analysis of around 540 of the donors applied high-throughput TCR beta sequencing to assess whether each TCR beta V gene segment acted as functional or pseudogenic. Donor age, sex, ethnicity and CMV serostatus were collected together with the repertoire data. A later genetic analysis took genome-wide SNP genotypes for about 60% of the roughly 670 donors and used that subset as a discovery cohort. Every discovery cohort repertoire had been produced on one sequencing platform. HLA typing included class I and class II loci at four-digit resolution. Typing coverage differed by locus: A, B, C, DRB1 and DQB1 were typed in roughly 620-630 donors, DQA1 in about 500, DPA1 in 600 to 610, and DPB1 in 472. Several DR-DQ haplotypes were treated as single units for association and clustering because of strong linkage in the cohort. Among roughly 400 genotyped donors of the cohort, an average of roughly 230,000 unique TCR beta nucleotide sequences was sequenced per donor, of which roughly 18% were non-productive.

Comments on this clone: Which antigen it targets is not known. Base quality data are lacking; no much larger clone is found one base away.

V loses 5 bases, J loses 0 bases, and the germline ends lie 8 bases apart. The CDR3 runs 14 amino acids, cysteine and phenylalanine included. The sequence is cut down to CDR3 DNA, 42 bases in frame from base 1. The germline V gene yields LGHNA for CDR1 and YNFKEQ for CDR2. Libraries were constructed by the immunoSEQ multiplex PCR assay. The multiplex PCR relied on a mix of 60 forward primers for TCR Vbeta segments and 13 reverse primers for TCR Jbeta segments. The CDR3 region of rearranged TCR beta genes was amplified from genomic DNA by a multiplex PCR assay. On the Illumina HiSeq System, the amplified TCR beta libraries were sequenced as 87-base-pair reads. The study's processing was this. A later analysis tallied around 80 million unique TCR beta chains across the 700 or so repertoires, and approximately 12 million of those chains were shared by two or more donors. Raw reads were error-corrected and collapsed into unique sequences with a nearest-neighbor algorithm that merged closely related sequences to remove PCR and sequencing errors. Alignment of CDR3 sequences to IMGT reference sequences was used to assign V, D and J gene segments. For a sequence to be retained, a match of at least six nucleotides to both a V gene segment and a J gene segment was required. Rearrangements were classified as productive when the CDR3 lacked stop codons and remained in frame with V and J, and all other rearrangements were classified as non-productive. CDR3 was defined according to IMGT convention as the region running from the second conserved V-encoded cysteine to the conserved J-encoded phenylalanine. Sequences without an unambiguous match to a single V gene segment were excluded from the earlier analysis of approximately 560 of the donors. An earlier analysis of almost 600 of the donors classified V segments as functional when productive rearrangements were above 56.7% and as segregating when the standard deviation between donors was above 5%. To diagnose cytomegalovirus status from the catalog of TCR beta chain sequences, a statistical classification framework was built. V and J gene assignment, in a later analysis, came from comparing TCR nucleotide sequences with IMGT/GENE-DB human TR gene sequences. Using the TCRdist pipeline, a later analysis assigned CDR3 sequences along with most-parsimonious VDJ recombination scenarios. In a later analysis, each TCR beta chain was defined by its CDR3 amino acid sequence together with its V-gene family, and reads lacking a unique V-gene family were excluded. As a way to deal with suspected cross-contamination and a sequencing artifact, a later analysis dropped under 600 nucleotide sequences that were highly shared and had low generation probability. A later analysis calculated a clonal expansion index for each public chain from normalized within-repertoire ranks of inferred template counts. Generation probabilities in a later analysis came from a VDJ recombination model fitted to out-of-frame rearrangements, and those results were checked against IGoR. In a later analysis, TCR-TCR, TCR-HLA and TCR-CMV co-occurrence was scored with hypergeometric tests, and a repertoire-size bias correction was applied to TCR pairs. In a later analysis, false discovery rates were estimated by permuting HLA or CMV assignments 20 times. In a later analysis, co-occurring TCRs were grouped using DBSCAN, with TCRdist sequence similarity added in when clustering inside HLA-allele-positive subsets. Co-occurrence clustering excluded repertoires with fewer than 30,000 or more than 120,000 public chains, plus five with anomalous nucleotide sharing. Held by TCRdb, this immuneACCESS table contains in-frame sequences only and omits some clones. Under half of the omission traces to an unresolved V gene where checked; the cause of the rest is unknown. V, J and clone size reflect that table, while D and trimming were determined from the DNA. For this sample there are about 190,000 clones; almost 80% appear just once. 1.5% to 2% of the sample belongs to the ten largest clones.

The paper as a whole reports these results and caveats: Because HLA typing was unavailable for some donors at each locus, only the typed subset was used in association tests. In a later genetic analysis, fewer N-insertions in productive TCRs were reported among donors in an Asian-associated ancestry cluster than the roughly 700-donor mean. Sequencing depth was assumed to be roughly uniform across donors in the presence/absence analyses, though that assumption may not hold. In a later analysis, most CMV-associated TCR beta chains were found to appear HLA-restricted, with HLA associations seemingly driven largely by CMV exposure. Roughly 17 rarely observed V segments, including chromosome 9 orphons, were excluded from the earlier analysis of about 610 of the donors because counts were too low. The 87-base-pair reads could not distinguish some IMGT-functional V segments, including TRBV6-2 and TRBV6-3, so those segments were excluded. Strong co-occurrence of HLA alleles, especially DR and DQ, made assigning TCR associations to individual alleles difficult. At a false discovery rate of 0.05, a later analysis linked approximately 18,000 TCR beta sequences to specific HLA alleles. In a later analysis, the rate of TCR association differed among HLA loci, with DRB1 alleles having the most associated TCRs and HLA-C alleles having the fewest. The study listed 150 to 200 TCR beta chains as associated with cytomegalovirus. According to a later analysis, parvovirus B19, influenza, CMV and Epstein-Barr virus appeared linked to several top co-occurrence clusters. Three of the identified cytomegalovirus-associated TCR beta chains were confirmed in vitro to be specific for cytomegalovirus antigens. Linkage disequilibrium might explain the correlated functional status among segregating V segments, but an unknown experimental factor could not be ruled out. A later analysis found that HLA-associated TCR beta chains were more clonally expanded and had lower generation probabilities than equally common non-associated chains. A further reported finding was that TCR beta sequences accurately predicted the HLA-A and HLA-B alleles for most subjects in the first cohort. In this cohort, only TCR beta chains were sequenced, and detectable features were limited by the absence of alpha or paired-chain data. CMV serostatus was the only immune exposure information available for the cohort. Broadly in line with IMGT annotations, most TCR beta V segments showed up in productive rearrangements about 87% or about 30% of the time in an earlier analysis of several hundred of the donors. Across donors, most TCR sequences were observed very rarely, whereas some public TCRs were present in many individuals. A group of highly shared sequence variants was considered likely to be a technical artifact of the sequencing pipeline. It was suggested by the authors that the approach could potentially be generalized to other disease states and immunological phenotypes. Cytomegalovirus status was reported to be diagnosed by the classifier with high specificity and sensitivity in both the original and validation cohorts. A later genetic analysis associated a missense DCLRE1C variant with V-gene and J-gene trimming of TCR beta chains, and an independent cohort replicated the association.

The cohort consisted of hundreds of healthy bone marrow donors. All cohort members were sampled while nominally healthy, although unrecorded immune exposures were likely present. The donor tested CMV seronegative, placing the donor among the 350 or so seronegative members of the cohort. A peripheral blood sample was provided by each donor, and peripheral blood mononuclear cells were used for TCR beta sequencing. Genomic DNA extraction from the blood cell samples was performed with the Qiagen DNeasy Blood Extraction Kit. This receptor chain uses TRBV4-2 and TRBJ1-5, and perhaps TRBD1 as D gene, on 5 matching bases. What was sequenced was PBMCs. This TCR was sampled from a woman between 18 and 29 years old in good health and CMV-seronegative. CDR3 sequence: CASSDRYSNQPQHF. In nucleotide form, the sequence is TGTGCCAGCAGCGACAGATATAGCAATCAGCCCCAGCATTTT.